This T cell receptor beta chain was observed in a study of response to subunit inactivated influenza vaccine. Each CDR3 protein gets one entry after TCRdb re-called the RT-PCR reads with MiXCR. Among about 530,000 distinct CDR3 sequences listed, under 15% were seen once. Trimming stripped 0 bases from V and 1 base from J, with 9 bases between. This CDR3 contains 15 residues. Looked up from germline, CDR1 is LNHNV and CDR2 is YYDKDF (reference sequence). This TCR derives from a man between 45 and 60 years old who received an inactivated influenza vaccine. Sequences were derived from PBMCs from blood, sampled 45 days after vaccination. The V and J genes are TRBV15 and TRBJ2-5, with D maybe TRBD2 (5 bases). CDR3 residues: CATSRERVRQETQYF. CDR3 DNA: TGTGCCACCAGCAGAGAGAGGGTCCGCCAAGAGACCCAGTACTTC. The full variable domain, in which reference TRBV15 and TRBJ2-5 provide the parts outside the CDR3, is DAMVIQNPRYQVTQFGKPVTLSCSQTLNHNVMYWYQQKSSQAPKLLFHYYDKDFNNEADTPDNFQSRRPNTSFCFLDIRSPGLGDTAMYLCATSRERVRQETQYFGPGTRLLVL.